This T cell receptor (beta chain) stems from a study of cytomegalovirus exposure and HLA in healthy donors. Regarding the study as a whole: V- and J-gene trimming in TCR beta was tied to a missense DCLRE1C variant by an analysis performed later. The study flagged some 170 TCR beta chains as cytomegalovirus-associated.

To note about this clone: Its antigen is not identified.

Amplification used 60 Vbeta primers and 13 Jbeta primers. TCRdb keeps only in-frame clones here, not all; method: immunoSEQ multiplex PCR. The sample yields some 150,000 clones, around 72% seen once. Looked up from germline, CDR1 is SGHTS and CDR2 is YDEGEE. The CDR3 consists of 15 residues. Germline trimming cut 4 bases from V and 5 bases from J; bases unmatched to any gene: 6. This chain uses TRBV5-8 with TRBJ2-5; 12 nucleotides match TRBD1. The receptor was derived from a man over 45 in good health and CMV-seropositive. Sequencing was done on a sample of PBMCs. The CDR3 is CASSPGTGGRETQYF. The CDR3 coding sequence is TGTGCCAGCAGCCCCGGGACAGGGGGCCGGGAGACCCAGTACTTC.